The sequence of this T cell receptor (beta chain) was determined in a study of CD8+CD57+ T cells in acquired aplastic anemia. About the study: Sorted CD4+ and CD8+ cells yielded roughly 3.2 ug of DNA on average.

CDR3 and TCR beta VDJ profiling relied on genomic DNA as the template. Each CDR3 protein gets one entry after TCRdb re-called the reads with MiXCR. The sample contains about 81,000 distinct CDR3 sequences, 40% to 55% of which appear only once. Regarding the study as a whole: There were twenty-nine CD8+ CDR3 sequences that occurred in both patients and controls.

About this clonotype: Its antigen is as yet unknown.

Germline CDR1 is MNHEY and CDR2 is SVGEGT. The length of the CDR3 is 13 residues. V dropped 4 bases and J dropped 6; count of bases not matched to a gene: 3. The V call is TRBV6-2 or TRBV6-3, the J call TRBJ2-7; 10 nucleotides line up with TRBD1. The source of this sequence is a human donor in good health, serving as a control. Sequenced sample: sorted CD4+, CD8+, or CD8+CD57+ T cells (not recorded which) from PBMCs. CDR3 residues: CASSWTGGGEQYF. DNA of the CDR3: TGTGCCAGCAGTTGGACAGGGGGGGGCGAGCAGTACTTC.